The clone carrying this T cell receptor (beta chain) was seen a few times. What it recognizes is unknown. The length of the CDR3 is 12 residues. Trimming removed 4 bases at V and 6 bases at J, with 9 bases between. The V gene's germline CDR1 is SEHNR and CDR2 FQNEAQ (reference sequence). This sample was included in a study of regulatory T cells in long-lasting Graves disease. General study points: Persistent patients shared more public clonotypes (about 3,000) than newly diagnosed patients (approximately 1,000). Segments TRBV28, TRBJ1-2 and TRBJ2-5 showed preferential usage in persistent disease.

Arm-PCR with iRepertoire HTBI primers amplified the CDR3 regions for these TCR beta libraries. MiXCR, applied by TCRdb to the multiplex PCR reads, yields one record per CDR3 protein. The sample contains hundreds of thousands of distinct CDR3 sequences, under 25% of which appear only once. The time point was: persistent/refractory GD, antithyroid drugs over 5 years with positive TRAb. PBMC-extracted RNA yielded the TCR library. Peripheral blood, 7 to 9.5 milliliters of it, was drawn into EDTA tubes. The V and J genes are TRBV7-9 and TRBJ1-1, with unresolved D. This specimen consisted of peripheral blood mononuclear cells (PBMCs), obtained when the disease was refractory, from a patient treated with antithyroid drugs. This clonotype was sampled from a female donor with Graves disease. For the CDR3, the DNA is TGTGCCAGCAGCTCGACGGTAGCTGAAGCTTTCTTT. Protein: CASSSTVAEAFF.